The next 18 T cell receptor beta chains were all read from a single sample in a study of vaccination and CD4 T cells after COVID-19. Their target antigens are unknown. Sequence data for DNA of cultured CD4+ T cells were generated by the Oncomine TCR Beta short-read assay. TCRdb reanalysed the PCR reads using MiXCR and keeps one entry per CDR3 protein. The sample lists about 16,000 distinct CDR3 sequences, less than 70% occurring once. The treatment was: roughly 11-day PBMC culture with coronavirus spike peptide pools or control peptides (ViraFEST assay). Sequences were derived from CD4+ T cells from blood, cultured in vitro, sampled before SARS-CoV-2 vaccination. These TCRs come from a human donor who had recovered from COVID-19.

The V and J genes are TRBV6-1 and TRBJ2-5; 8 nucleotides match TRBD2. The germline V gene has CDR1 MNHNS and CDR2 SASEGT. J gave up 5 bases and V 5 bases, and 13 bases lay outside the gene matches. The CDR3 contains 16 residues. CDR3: CASSPPRGGRLETQYF. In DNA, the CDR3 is TGTGCCAGCAGTCCCCCGAGGGGCGGGAGGCTTGAGACCCAGTACTTC.

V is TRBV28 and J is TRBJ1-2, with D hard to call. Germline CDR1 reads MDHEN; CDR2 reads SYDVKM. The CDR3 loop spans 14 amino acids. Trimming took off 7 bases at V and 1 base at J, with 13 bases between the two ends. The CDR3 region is CASNRGGLNYGYTF. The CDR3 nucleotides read TGTGCCAGCAATCGCGGCGGACTTAACTATGGCTACACCTTC.

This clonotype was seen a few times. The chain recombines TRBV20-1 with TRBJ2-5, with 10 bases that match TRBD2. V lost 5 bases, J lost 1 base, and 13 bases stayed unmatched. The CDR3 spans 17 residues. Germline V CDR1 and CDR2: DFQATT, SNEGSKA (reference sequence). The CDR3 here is CSAPRTSGLVVQETQYF. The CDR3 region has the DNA TGCAGTGCTCCTAGGACTAGCGGCCTAGTGGTCCAAGAGACCCAGTACTTC.

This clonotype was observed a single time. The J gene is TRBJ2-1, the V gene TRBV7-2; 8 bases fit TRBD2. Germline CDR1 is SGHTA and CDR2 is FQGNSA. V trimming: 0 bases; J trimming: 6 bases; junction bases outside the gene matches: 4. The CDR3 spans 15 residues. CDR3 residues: CASSLATGGGNEQFF. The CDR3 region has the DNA TGTGCCAGCAGCTTAGCAACGGGAGGGGGCAATGAGCAGTTCTTC.

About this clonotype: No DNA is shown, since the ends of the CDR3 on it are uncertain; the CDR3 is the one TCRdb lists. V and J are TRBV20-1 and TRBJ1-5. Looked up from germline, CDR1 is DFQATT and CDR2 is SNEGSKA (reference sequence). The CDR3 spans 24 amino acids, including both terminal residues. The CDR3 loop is CSAPLLAGVPYEQYFGPGNQPQHF.

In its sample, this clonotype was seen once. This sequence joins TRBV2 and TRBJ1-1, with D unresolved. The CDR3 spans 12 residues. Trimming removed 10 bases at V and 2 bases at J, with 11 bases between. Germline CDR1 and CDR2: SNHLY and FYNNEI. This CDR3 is CAMNDGNTEAFF. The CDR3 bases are TGTGCCATGAATGACGGAAACACTGAAGCTTTCTTT. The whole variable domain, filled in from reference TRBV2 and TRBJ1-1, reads EPEVTQTPSHQVTQMGQEVILRCVPISNHLYFYWYRQILGQKVEFLVSFYNNEISEKSEIFDDQFSVERPDGSNFTLKIRSTKLEDSAMYFCAMNDGNTEAFFGQGTRLTVV.

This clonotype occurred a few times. CDR3 region: CASSPLAGEGTDTQYF. CDR3 in DNA: TGTGCCAGTAGTCCTCTAGCGGGAGAGGGCACAGATACGCAGTATTTT. J is TRBJ2-3 and V is TRBV19; TRBD2 aligns across 10 bases. Germline values: CDR1 LNHDA, CDR2 SQIVND (reference sequence). Losses at the gene ends were 5 bases for V and 1 base for J; bases not matched to a gene: 6. CDR3 length: 16 amino acids.

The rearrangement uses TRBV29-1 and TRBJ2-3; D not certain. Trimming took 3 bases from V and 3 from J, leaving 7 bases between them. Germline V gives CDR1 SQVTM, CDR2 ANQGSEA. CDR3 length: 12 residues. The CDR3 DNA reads TGCAGCGTTGACTGGAAAACAGATACGCAGTATTTT. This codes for CSVDWKTDTQYF.

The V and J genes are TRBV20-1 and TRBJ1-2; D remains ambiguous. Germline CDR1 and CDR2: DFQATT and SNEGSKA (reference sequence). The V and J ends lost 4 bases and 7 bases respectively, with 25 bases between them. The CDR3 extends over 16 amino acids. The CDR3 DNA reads TGCAGTGCTAACGGCGGGGAAGCGGTCTCTATTTCTGGCTACACCTTC. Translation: CSANGGEAVSISGYTF.

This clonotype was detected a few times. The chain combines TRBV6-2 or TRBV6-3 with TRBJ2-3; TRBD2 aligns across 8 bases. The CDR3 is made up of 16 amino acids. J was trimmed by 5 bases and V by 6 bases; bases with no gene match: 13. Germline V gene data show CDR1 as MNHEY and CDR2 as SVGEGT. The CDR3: CASSRGTRTHLDTQYF. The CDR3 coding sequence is TGTGCCAGCAGCCGAGGGACTAGGACCCACCTAGATACGCAGTATTTT.

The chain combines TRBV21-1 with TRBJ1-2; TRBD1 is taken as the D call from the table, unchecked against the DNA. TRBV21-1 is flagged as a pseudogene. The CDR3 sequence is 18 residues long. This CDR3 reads CASSNGADYKESNYGYTF. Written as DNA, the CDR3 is TGTGCCAGCAGCAACGGGGCGGACTATAAAGAATCTAACTATGGCTACACCTTC.

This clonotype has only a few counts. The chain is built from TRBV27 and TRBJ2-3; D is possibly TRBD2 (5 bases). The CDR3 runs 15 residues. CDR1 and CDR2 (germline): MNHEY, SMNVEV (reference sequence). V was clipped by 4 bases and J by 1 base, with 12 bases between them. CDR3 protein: CASSYGNEGTDTQYF. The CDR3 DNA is TGTGCCAGCAGTTACGGGAACGAAGGCACAGATACGCAGTATTTT.

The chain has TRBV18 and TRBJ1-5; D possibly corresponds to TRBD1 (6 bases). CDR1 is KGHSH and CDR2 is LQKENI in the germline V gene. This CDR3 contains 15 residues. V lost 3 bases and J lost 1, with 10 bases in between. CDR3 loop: CASSPIQGSNQPQHF. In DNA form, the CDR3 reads TGTGCCAGCTCACCGATACAGGGAAGCAATCAGCCCCAGCATTTT.

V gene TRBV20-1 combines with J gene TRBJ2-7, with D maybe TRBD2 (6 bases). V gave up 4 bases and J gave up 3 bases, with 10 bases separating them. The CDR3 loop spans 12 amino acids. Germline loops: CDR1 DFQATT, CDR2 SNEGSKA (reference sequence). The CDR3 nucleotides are TGCAGTGCTAACCGGGACTTCTACGAGCAGTACTTC. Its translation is CSANRDFYEQYF.

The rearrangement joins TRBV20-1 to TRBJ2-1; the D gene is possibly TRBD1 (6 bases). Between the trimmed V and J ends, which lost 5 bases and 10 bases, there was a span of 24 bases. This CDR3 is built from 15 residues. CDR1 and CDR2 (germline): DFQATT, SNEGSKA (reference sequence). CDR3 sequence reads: CSAHPRLHSGVEQFF. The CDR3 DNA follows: TGCAGTGCTCACCCGCGGCTTCACTCAGGGGTCGAGCAGTTCTTC.

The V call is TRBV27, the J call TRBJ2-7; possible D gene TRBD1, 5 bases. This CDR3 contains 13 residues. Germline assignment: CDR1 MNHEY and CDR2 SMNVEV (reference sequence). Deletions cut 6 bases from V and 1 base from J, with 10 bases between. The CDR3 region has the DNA TGTGCCAGCAGCACTACAGGATCCTACGAGCAGTACTTC. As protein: CASSTTGSYEQYF.

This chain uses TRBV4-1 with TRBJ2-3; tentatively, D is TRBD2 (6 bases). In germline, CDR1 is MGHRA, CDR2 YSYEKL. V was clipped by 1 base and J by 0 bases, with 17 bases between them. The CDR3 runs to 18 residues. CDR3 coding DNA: TGCGCCAGCAGCCAAGGGCAATTAGCGGAACTTAGCACAGATACGCAGTATTTT. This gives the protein CASSQGQLAELSTDTQYF.

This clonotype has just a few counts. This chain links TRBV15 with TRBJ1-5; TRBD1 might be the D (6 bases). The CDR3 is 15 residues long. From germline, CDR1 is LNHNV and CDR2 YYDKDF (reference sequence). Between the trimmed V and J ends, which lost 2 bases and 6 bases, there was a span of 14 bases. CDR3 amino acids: CATSRRAGVAQPQHF. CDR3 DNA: TGTGCCACCAGCAGAAGGGCAGGGGTCGCTCAGCCCCAGCATTTT.